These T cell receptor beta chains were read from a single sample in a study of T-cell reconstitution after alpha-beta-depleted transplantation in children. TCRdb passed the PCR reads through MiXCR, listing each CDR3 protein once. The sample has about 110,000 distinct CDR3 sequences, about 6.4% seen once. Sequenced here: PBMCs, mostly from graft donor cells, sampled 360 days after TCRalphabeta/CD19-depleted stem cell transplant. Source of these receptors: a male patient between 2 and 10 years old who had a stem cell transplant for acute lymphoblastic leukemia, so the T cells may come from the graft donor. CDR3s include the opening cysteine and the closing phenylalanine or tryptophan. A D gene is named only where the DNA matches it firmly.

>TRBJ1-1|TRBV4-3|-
CASSLDGAMNTEAFF
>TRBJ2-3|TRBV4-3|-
CASSQREGPGTDTQYF
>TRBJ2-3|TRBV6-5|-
CASSYSKRGSGTQYF
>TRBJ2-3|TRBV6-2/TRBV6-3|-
CASSHTAYTDTQYF
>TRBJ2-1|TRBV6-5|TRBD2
CASSYLSGLAGVSYNEQFF
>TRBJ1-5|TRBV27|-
CASSSPGWVSNQPQHF
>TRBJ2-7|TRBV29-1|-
CSVEIGSYEQYF
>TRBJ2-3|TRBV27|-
CASSFGGRSTDTQYF
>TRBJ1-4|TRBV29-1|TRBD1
CSAGQENNEKLFF
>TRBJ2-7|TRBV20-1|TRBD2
CSARDRGSGRAEQYF
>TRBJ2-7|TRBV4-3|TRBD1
CASSQEWTGTIYEQYF
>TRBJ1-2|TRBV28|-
CASSLWAGPRNYGYTF
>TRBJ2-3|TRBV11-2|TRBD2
CASSYRGGSPDTQYF
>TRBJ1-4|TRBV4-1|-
CASSPTREPGEGRFF
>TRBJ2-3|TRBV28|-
CASTDYTDTQYF
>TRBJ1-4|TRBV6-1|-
CATRDGGYEKLFF
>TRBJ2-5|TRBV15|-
CATSRDLNIQETQYF